This TCR beta chain derives from a study of T cell changes during pregnancy in multiple sclerosis. CDR3 length equals 15 residues. The J segment lost 7 bases and the V segment lost 3 bases, leaving 8 bases of the junction unmatched. The germline V gene encodes CDR1 SGHAT and CDR2 FQNNGV. The method was immunoSEQ multiplex PCR; TCRdb's version includes in-frame clones alone and lacks a portion of them. The sample shows tens of thousands of clones, 90% to 95% of them seen only once. The clonotype originates from a female donor with multiple sclerosis, enrolled in a pregnancy study. The source material was CD8+ T cells from peripheral blood mononuclear cells, sampled after pregnancy. The chain is built from TRBV11-2 and TRBJ2-7; 11 bases map to TRBD2. DNA of the CDR3: TGTGCCAGCAGCTTGACTAGCGGGGAGTTTTATGAGCAGTACTTC. Translated: CASSLTSGEFYEQYF. Based on the CDR3 plus reference TRBV11-2 and TRBJ2-7, the full variable domain is EAGVAQSPRYKIIEKRQSVAFWCNPISGHATLYWYQQILGQGPKLLIQFQNNGVVDDSQLPKDRFSAERLKGVDSTLKIQPAKLEDSAVYLCASSLTSGEFYEQYFGPGTRLTVT.